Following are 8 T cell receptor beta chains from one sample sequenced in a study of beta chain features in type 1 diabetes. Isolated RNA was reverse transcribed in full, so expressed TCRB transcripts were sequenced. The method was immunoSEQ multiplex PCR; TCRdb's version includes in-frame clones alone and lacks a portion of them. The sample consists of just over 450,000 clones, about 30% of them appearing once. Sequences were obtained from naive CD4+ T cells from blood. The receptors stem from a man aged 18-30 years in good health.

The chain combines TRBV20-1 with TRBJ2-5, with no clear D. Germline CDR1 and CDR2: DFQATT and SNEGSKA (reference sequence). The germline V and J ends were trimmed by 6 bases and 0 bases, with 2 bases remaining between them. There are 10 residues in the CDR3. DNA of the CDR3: TGCAGTGCACACCAAGAGACCCAGTACTTC. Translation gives CSAHQETQYF.

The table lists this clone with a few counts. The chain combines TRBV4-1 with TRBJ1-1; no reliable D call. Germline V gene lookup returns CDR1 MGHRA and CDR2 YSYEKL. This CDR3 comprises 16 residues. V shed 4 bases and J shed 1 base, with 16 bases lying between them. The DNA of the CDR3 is TGCGCCAGCAGCCCAAGGACTGACCCTTCGAACACTGAAGCTTTCTTT. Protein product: CASSPRTDPSNTEAFF.

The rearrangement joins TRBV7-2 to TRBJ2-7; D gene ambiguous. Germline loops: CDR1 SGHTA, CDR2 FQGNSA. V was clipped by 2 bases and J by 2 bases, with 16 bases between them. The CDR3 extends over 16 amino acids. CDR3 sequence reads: CASSLTGPTTAYEQYF. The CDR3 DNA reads TGTGCCAGCAGCTTAACTGGCCCCACCACGGCCTACGAGCAGTACTTC. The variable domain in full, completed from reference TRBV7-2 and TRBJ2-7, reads GAGVSQSPSNKVTEKGKDVELRCDPISGHTALYWYRQSLGQGLEFLIYFQGNSAPDKSGLPSDRFSAERTGGSVSTLTIQRTQQEDSAVYLCASSLTGPTTAYEQYFGPGTRLTVT.

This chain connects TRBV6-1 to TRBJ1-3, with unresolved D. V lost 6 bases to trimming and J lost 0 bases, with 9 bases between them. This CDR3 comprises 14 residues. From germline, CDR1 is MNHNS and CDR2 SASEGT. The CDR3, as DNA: TGTGCCAGCAGGAGGGAGAACTCTGGAAACACCATATATTTT. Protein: CASRRENSGNTIYF.

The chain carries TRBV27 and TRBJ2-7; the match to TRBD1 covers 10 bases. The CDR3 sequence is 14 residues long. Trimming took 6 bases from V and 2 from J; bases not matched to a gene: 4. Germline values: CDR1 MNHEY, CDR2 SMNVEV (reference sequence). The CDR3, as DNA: TGTGCCAGCAGGACTGGACAGGGGGCCTACGAGCAGTACTTC. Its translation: CASRTGQGAYEQYF.

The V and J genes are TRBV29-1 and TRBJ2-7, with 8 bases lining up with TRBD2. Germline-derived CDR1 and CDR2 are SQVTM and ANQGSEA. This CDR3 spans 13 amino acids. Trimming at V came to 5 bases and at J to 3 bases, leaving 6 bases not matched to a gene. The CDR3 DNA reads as TGCAGCGTTTTAGCGGGATCGGTCTACGAGCAGTACTTC. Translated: CSVLAGSVYEQYF.

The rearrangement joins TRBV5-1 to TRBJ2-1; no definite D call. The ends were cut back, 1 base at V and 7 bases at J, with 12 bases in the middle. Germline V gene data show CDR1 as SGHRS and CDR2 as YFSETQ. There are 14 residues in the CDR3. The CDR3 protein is CASSLTLAQNEQFF. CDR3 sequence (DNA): TGCGCCAGCAGCTTGACGTTGGCGCAGAATGAGCAGTTCTTC.

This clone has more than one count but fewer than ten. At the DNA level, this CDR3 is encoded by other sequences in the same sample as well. DNA for the CDR3: TGTGCCAGCAGCCCTACTAGCGGCAGCACAGATACGCAGTATTTT. Residues: CASSPTSGSTDTQYF. The chain recombines TRBV9 with TRBJ2-3; 8 bases align to TRBD2. Germline CDR1 SGDLS, CDR2 YYNGEE. J lost 0 bases, V lost 4 bases, and 4 bases had no gene match. This CDR3 spans 15 amino acids.